These 9 T cell receptor beta chains came from one sample sequenced in a study of sequential checkpoint blockade in melanoma. Treatment: randomized to nivolumab then ipilimumab (arm A) or the reverse (arm B). Clones were read by immunoSEQ multiplex PCR, and TCRdb kept only the in-frame ones, dropping some. The sample holds just under 20,000 clones, 75% to 85% seen once. The sample consisted of CD8+ T cells sorted from blood (inferred from file names), taken from a patient given nivolumab and ipilimumab in sequence. The receptors derive from a human donor with melanoma.

The chain is built from TRBV18 and TRBJ2-7; D is uncertain. CDR3 length: 14 amino acids. The germline V and J ends were trimmed by 2 bases and 2 bases, with 10 bases remaining between them. The germline V gene has CDR1 KGHSH and CDR2 LQKENI. The CDR3 reads CASSPSGSTYEQYF. In DNA form, the CDR3 reads TGTGCCAGCTCACCATCTGGTAGCACCTACGAGCAGTACTTC.

This chain connects TRBV27 to TRBJ1-5; D might be TRBD1 (5 bases). In germline, CDR1 is MNHEY, CDR2 SMNVEV (reference sequence). V lost 6 bases to trimming and J lost 9 bases, with 12 bases between them. There are 12 residues in the CDR3. The CDR3 nucleotides are TGTGCCAGCAGCACGGGGGGGTCGCCCCAGCATTTT. Its translation is CASSTGGSPQHF.

The J gene is TRBJ1-5, the V gene TRBV19, with 7 bases lining up with TRBD1. The CDR3 extends over 16 amino acids. Germline lookup yields CDR1 LNHDA and CDR2 SQIVND (reference sequence). Trimming cost V 5 bases and J 5 bases; bases outside gene matches: 12. The CDR3: CASSWFQGGIHQPQHF. CDR3 nucleotide sequence: TGTGCCAGTAGTTGGTTCCAGGGGGGAATCCATCAGCCCCAGCATTTT.

This chain joins TRBV11-2 and TRBJ2-7; TRBD2 matches at 8 bases. The CDR3 has 15 amino acids. The V gene's germline CDR1 is SGHAT and CDR2 FQNNGV. The J segment lost 4 bases and the V segment lost 4 bases, leaving 9 bases of the junction unmatched. The CDR3 DNA follows: TGTGCCAGCAGCTCGGAAGGACTAGCTGGGTACGAGCAGTACTTC. This encodes CASSSEGLAGYEQYF.

The V gene is TRBV28, the J gene TRBJ1-1, with a weak D call TRBD1 (5 bases). This CDR3 comprises 14 residues. Germline V gives CDR1 MDHEN, CDR2 SYDVKM. Trimming removed 4 bases at V and 4 bases at J, with 13 bases between. The CDR3 DNA reads as TGTGCCAGCAGTTCGGCAAGGGGTGGCACTGAAGCTTTCTTT. It translates to CASSSARGGTEAFF.

Turning to this clone: This same CDR3 is encoded by further DNA sequences in the sample. The CDR3 bases are TGCAGCGTTGAAGCCAGGGGTGGCGAGCAGTACTTC. It specifies CSVEARGGEQYF. The V call is TRBV29-1, the J call TRBJ2-7, with D perhaps matching TRBD1 (6 bases). There are 12 residues in the CDR3. V lost 1 base and J lost 6, with 10 bases in between. Germline V gives CDR1 SQVTM, CDR2 ANQGSEA.

This clone was seen only once. The chain is built from TRBV9 and TRBJ1-1, with D hard to call. Germline-derived CDR1 and CDR2 are SGDLS and YYNGEE. V lost 0 bases and J 2 bases, leaving 5 bases between the germline ends. The CDR3 contains 13 residues. The CDR3 protein is CASSVARNTEAFF. In nucleotides, the CDR3 is TGTGCCAGCAGCGTAGCGAGAAACACTGAAGCTTTCTTT.

The chain combines TRBV15 with TRBJ2-7, with 7 bases identical to TRBD1. CDR3 length: 15 residues. Germline CDR1 is LNHNV and CDR2 is YYDKDF (reference sequence). The ends lost 3 bases at V and 3 bases at J; junction bases unmatched: 8. Written as DNA, the CDR3 is TGTGCCACCAGCAGTTCCGGGACAGTTGTCTACGAGCAGTACTTC. This encodes CATSSSGTVVYEQYF.

This chain connects TRBV19 to TRBJ2-1, with D possibly being TRBD2 (5 bases). The CDR3 contains 13 residues. CDR1 and CDR2 from the germline V gene are LNHDA and SQIVND (reference sequence). V lost 5 bases to trimming and J lost 7 bases, with 12 bases between them. The CDR3 nucleotides are TGTGCCAGTAGTGCTTCGCGGGTAAATGAGCAGTTCTTC. It yields the protein CASSASRVNEQFF.